This T cell receptor beta chain is drawn from a study of regulatory T cells in long-lasting Graves disease. Background on the study: Persistence in Graves' disease required over 5 years of antithyroid drugs plus positive TSH receptor antibodies.

Documented time point: persistent/refractory GD, antithyroid drugs over 5 years with positive TRAb. The authors made the TCR library using RNA they extracted from PBMCs. The patient group derived from an endocrinology department in Xi'an, China. As for this clonotype: What it binds is unknown.

Study-level findings and limits: It is possible that accuracy was reduced by the small size of the sample. Favored gene segments in persistent disease were TRBV28, TRBJ1-2 and TRBJ2-5.

Investigators prepared the TCR beta libraries by applying iRepertoire HTBI primers and Arm-PCR of CDR3 regions. Each CDR3 protein gets one entry after TCRdb re-called the multiplex PCR reads with MiXCR. Here the sample spans more than 300,000 distinct CDR3 sequences, around 20% being singletons. V gave up 5 bases and J gave up 5 bases, with 13 bases separating them. CDR3 length equals 14 residues. Per the germline V gene, CDR1 is DFQATT and CDR2 is SNEGSKA (reference sequence). The TCR sequence derives from a female donor with Graves disease. The chain uses TRBV20-1 and TRBJ1-6; perhaps TRBD1 as D (5 bases). Sample: peripheral blood mononuclear cells (PBMCs), taken when the disease was refractory, from a patient treated with antithyroid drugs. The DNA of the CDR3 is TGCAGTGCTCCCGTGCCGGGACATAATTCACCCCTCCACTTT. This encodes CSAPVPGHNSPLHF.